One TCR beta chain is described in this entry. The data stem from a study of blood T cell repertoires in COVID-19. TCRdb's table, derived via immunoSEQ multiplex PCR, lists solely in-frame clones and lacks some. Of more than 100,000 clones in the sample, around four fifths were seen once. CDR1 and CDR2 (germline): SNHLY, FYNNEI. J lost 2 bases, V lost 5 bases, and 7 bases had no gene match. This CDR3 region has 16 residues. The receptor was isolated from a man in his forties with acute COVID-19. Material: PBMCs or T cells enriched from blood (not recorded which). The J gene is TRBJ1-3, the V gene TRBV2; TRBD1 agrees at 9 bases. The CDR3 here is CASSLGTGNPGNTIYF. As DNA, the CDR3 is TGTGCCAGCAGTTTAGGGACAGGGAACCCTGGAAACACCATATATTTT.